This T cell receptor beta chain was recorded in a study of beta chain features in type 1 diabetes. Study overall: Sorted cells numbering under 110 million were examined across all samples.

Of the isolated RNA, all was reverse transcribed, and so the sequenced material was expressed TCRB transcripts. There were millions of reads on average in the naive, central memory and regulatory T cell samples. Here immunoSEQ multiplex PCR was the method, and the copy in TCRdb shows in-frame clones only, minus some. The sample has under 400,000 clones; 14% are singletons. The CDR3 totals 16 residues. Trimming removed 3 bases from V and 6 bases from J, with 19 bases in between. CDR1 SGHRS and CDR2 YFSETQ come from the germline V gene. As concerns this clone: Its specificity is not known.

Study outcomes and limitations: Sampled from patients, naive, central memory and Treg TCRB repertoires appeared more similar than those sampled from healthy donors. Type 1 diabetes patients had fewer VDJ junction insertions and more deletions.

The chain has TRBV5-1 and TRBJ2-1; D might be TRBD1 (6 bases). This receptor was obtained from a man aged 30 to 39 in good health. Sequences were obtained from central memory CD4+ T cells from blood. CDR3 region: CASSSLTSGTSNEQFF. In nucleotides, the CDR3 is TGCGCCAGCAGCTCTCTTACTTCCGGGACAAGCAATGAGCAGTTCTTC.